Below are 24 T cell receptor beta chains sequenced from a single sample in a study of graft-versus-host responses after intestinal transplantation. These TCRs are of unknown antigen specificity. Assay: immunoSEQ multiplex PCR; the TCRdb copy retains only in-frame clones and omits some. The sample gives more than 80,000 clones, 70% to 90% of which show up once; approximately 0.34% is in the top ten. The sequencing here drew on unstimulated CD4+ T cells sorted from spleen or lymph node cells, taken before intestinal transplant. The receptor source for this set is a human donor who received an intestinal transplant.

The J gene is TRBJ1-2, the V gene TRBV5-1; 8 positions agree with TRBD1. This CDR3 is built from 12 residues. Germline V gene sequence: CDR1 SGHRS, CDR2 YFSETQ. V lost 5 bases, J lost 8 bases, and 5 bases stayed unmatched. As DNA, the CDR3 is TGCGCCAGCAGTTTGCAGGGGGCGGGCTACACCTTC. Encoded protein: CASSLQGAGYTF.

The genes are TRBV5-8 and TRBJ2-6; a possible D gene is TRBD1 (5 bases). CDR3 length: 17 residues. CDR1 is SGHTS, CDR2 YDEGEE, per germline. The V and J ends lost 0 bases and 0 bases respectively, with 10 bases between them. The CDR3 bases are TGTGCCAGCAGCTTGGCCATACAGGTCTCTGGGGCCAACGTCCTGACTTTC. Translating it yields CASSLAIQVSGANVLTF.

This chain joins TRBV5-1 and TRBJ2-7; no clear D. Germline assignment: CDR1 SGHRS and CDR2 YFSETQ. This CDR3 contains 13 residues. Trimming removed 0 bases at V and 2 bases at J, with 6 bases between. The CDR3 sequence is CASSLDPAYEQYF. CDR3 DNA sequence: TGCGCCAGCAGCTTGGACCCAGCCTACGAGCAGTACTTC. Supplemented by reference TRBV5-1 and TRBJ2-7, the full variable domain reads KAGVTQTPRYLIKTRGQQVTLSCSPISGHRSVSWYQQTPGQGLQFLFEYFSETQRNKGNFPGRFSGRQFSNSRSEMNVSTLELGDSALYLCASSLDPAYEQYFGPGTRLTVT.

The V gene is TRBV28, the J gene TRBJ2-2; the D gene is possibly TRBD1 (5 bases). This CDR3 is built from 15 residues. CDR1 and CDR2 from the germline V gene are MDHEN and SYDVKM. The V and J ends lost 8 bases and 0 bases respectively, with 13 bases between them. CDR3 loop: CASVRQTANTGELFF. The CDR3 DNA reads TGTGCCAGCGTCCGACAGACCGCGAACACCGGGGAGCTGTTTTTT.

The rearrangement uses TRBV30 and TRBJ2-7; 11 nucleotides align to TRBD2. This CDR3 is 11 amino acids long. The germline V gene has CDR1 GTSNPN and CDR2 SVGIG (reference sequence). Trimming removed 5 bases from V and 6 bases from J; junction bases left unmatched: 0. This CDR3 is CAWGLAGEQYF. The DNA for the CDR3 is TGTGCCTGGGGACTAGCGGGCGAGCAGTACTTC.

The J gene is TRBJ2-2, the V gene TRBV7-2, with 10 nucleotides matching TRBD2. The germline gives CDR1 SGHTA, CDR2 FQGNSA. CDR3 length: 15 amino acids. The J segment lost 7 bases and the V segment lost 3 bases, leaving 5 bases of the junction unmatched. CDR3 DNA sequence: TGTGCCAGCAGCTTCGGTCTAGCGGGAGTCGGGGAGCTGTTTTTT. It is translated as CASSFGLAGVGELFF.

The chain carries TRBV29-1 and TRBJ2-1; D may be TRBD2 (6 bases). The V and J ends lost 1 base and 9 bases respectively, with 19 bases between them. CDR1 and CDR2 (germline): SQVTM, ANQGSEA. This CDR3 spans 15 amino acids. CDR3 bases: TGCAGCGTTGAAGTGGGTGGAGGAGGGCGAGGTGAGCAGTTCTTC. Translated, it gives CSVEVGGGGRGEQFF.

This chain uses TRBV9 with TRBJ2-3; D not certain. V lost 0 bases, J lost 0 bases, and 2 bases lay in between. Germline loops: CDR1 SGDLS, CDR2 YYNGEE. This CDR3 has 13 residues. CDR3 residues: CASSVASTDTQYF. The CDR3 DNA follows: TGTGCCAGCAGCGTAGCTAGCACAGATACGCAGTATTTT. Filled out from reference TRBV9 and TRBJ2-3, the complete variable domain reads DSGVTQTPKHLITATGQRVTLRCSPRSGDLSVYWYQQSLDQGLQFLIQYYNGEERAKGNILERFSAQQFPDLHSELNLSSLELGDSALYFCASSVASTDTQYFGPGTRLTVL.

The rearrangement links TRBV5-4 to TRBJ2-3; 12 bases agree with TRBD2. This CDR3 region has 16 residues. V lost 5 bases and J lost 1; bases outside the gene matches: 5. Looked up from germline, CDR1 is SGHNT and CDR2 is YYREEE (reference sequence). In DNA form, the CDR3 reads TGTGCCAGCAGTTTACTAGCGGGGGGTCGCACAGATACGCAGTATTTT. Residues: CASSLLAGGRTDTQYF.

This chain joins TRBV5-1 and TRBJ1-6; the match to TRBD1 covers 8 bases. Germline loops: CDR1 SGHRS, CDR2 YFSETQ. The V segment lost 4 bases and the J segment 4 bases; nucleotides outside the gene matches: 4. This CDR3 spans 15 amino acids. CDR3 DNA sequence: TGCGCCAGCAGCACAGGGACAGGTTATAATTCACCCCTCCACTTT. It translates to CASSTGTGYNSPLHF.

This chain links TRBV29-1 with TRBJ2-5, with TRBD1 identical over 7 bases. This CDR3 region has 13 residues. Looked up from germline, CDR1 is SQVTM and CDR2 is ANQGSEA. V dropped 8 bases and J dropped 2; count of bases not matched to a gene: 8. CDR3 sequence reads: CSIDGTAQETQYF. DNA for the CDR3: TGCAGCATAGACGGGACAGCTCAAGAGACCCAGTACTTC.

The chain is built from TRBV5-1 and TRBJ2-7; D is unclear. This CDR3 is built from 15 residues. The V gene's germline CDR1 is SGHRS and CDR2 YFSETQ. V was clipped by 0 bases and J by 2 bases, with 12 bases between them. CDR3: CASSLAGLTAYEQYF. CDR3 coding DNA: TGCGCCAGCAGCTTGGCCGGGTTGACGGCCTACGAGCAGTACTTC.

The chain combines TRBV18 with TRBJ2-1; 9 positions agree with TRBD2. CDR3 length: 18 amino acids. Germline CDR1 KGHSH, CDR2 LQKENI. With 1 base clipped from V and 5 bases from J, the junction kept 12 bases outside the gene matches. The chain's CDR3 is CASSPLPGPSGTHNEQFF. For the CDR3, the DNA is TGTGCCAGCTCACCACTACCAGGCCCTAGCGGGACCCACAATGAGCAGTTCTTC.

V usage is TRBV15 and J usage is TRBJ2-7; 10 nucleotides line up with TRBD1. Germline V gives CDR1 LNHNV, CDR2 YYDKDF (reference sequence). The CDR3 is 16 residues long. V shed 0 bases, J shed 7 bases, and the junction held 9 bases outside the gene matches. In DNA form, the CDR3 reads TGTGCCACCAGCAGAGATTGGACAGGGGGAAGTTTTGAGCAGTACTTC. Translating gives CATSRDWTGGSFEQYF.

V gene TRBV10-3 combines with J gene TRBJ1-6; 9 positions match TRBD1. J lost 9 bases, V lost 2 bases, and 8 bases had no gene match. This CDR3 region has 16 residues. Looked up from germline, CDR1 is ENHRY and CDR2 is SYGVKD. For the CDR3, the DNA is TGTGCCATCAGTGAGACTCGGACAGGGGTTGTTTCACCCCTCCACTTT. Translated: CAISETRTGVVSPLHF.

This sequence joins TRBV29-1 and TRBJ2-1, with 7 positions matching TRBD2. V shed 3 bases, J shed 2 bases, and the junction held 7 bases outside the gene matches. Germline CDR1 is SQVTM and CDR2 is ANQGSEA. The CDR3 is 15 residues long. For the CDR3, the DNA is TGCAGCGTTGAGTACGGACTAGGAGCCTACAATGAGCAGTTCTTC. Protein: CSVEYGLGAYNEQFF.

V and J are TRBV27 and TRBJ2-2, with 16 bases that match TRBD2. Germline CDR1 MNHEY, CDR2 SMNVEV (reference sequence). CDR3 size: 17 residues. Germline trimming cut 2 bases from V and 8 bases from J; bases unmatched to any gene: 5. The CDR3 sequence: CASSLEGLAGGPGELFF. CDR3 bases: TGTGCCAGCAGTTTAGAGGGACTAGCGGGAGGGCCGGGGGAGCTGTTTTTT.

The V gene is TRBV15, the J gene TRBJ1-5; D call uncertain. CDR3 length: 15 residues. The germline V gene has CDR1 LNHNV and CDR2 YYDKDF (reference sequence). V dropped 1 base and J dropped 7 bases, with 14 bases sitting between them. CDR3 loop: CATSRAARVGQPQHF. CDR3 coding DNA: TGTGCCACCAGCAGAGCGGCGCGGGTTGGGCAGCCCCAGCATTTT.

V and J are TRBV9 and TRBJ2-7; D is perhaps TRBD1 (7 bases). The germline CDR1 and CDR2 sequences are SGDLS and YYNGEE. The CDR3 is 16 residues long. Trimming left V 3 bases short and J 0 bases short, with 16 bases between. CDR3 nucleotide sequence: TGTGCCAGCAGCGCTAGGGGGGACAGTGGCTCCTACGAGCAGTACTTC. It specifies CASSARGDSGSYEQYF.

This sequence joins TRBV7-3 and TRBJ2-2; TRBD2 matches at 11 bases. V was pared by 5 bases and J by 1 base, with 6 bases of the junction left unmatched. CDR1 and CDR2 from the germline V gene are SGHTA and FQGTGA. The CDR3 spans 17 residues. CDR3 in amino acids: CASSPSGTSGNTGELFF. CDR3 coding DNA: TGTGCCAGCAGCCCTTCCGGGACTAGCGGGAACACCGGGGAGCTGTTTTTT.

V usage is TRBV6-5 and J usage is TRBJ1-2; TRBD1 matches at 9 bases. With V trimmed by 1 base and J by 7 bases, 7 bases remained unmatched. This CDR3 contains 15 residues. CDR1 MNHEY and CDR2 SVGAGI come from the germline V gene. CDR3 bases: TGTGCCAGCAGTTACTTTGGGACAGGGACAAGTGGCTACACCTTC. Its translation is CASSYFGTGTSGYTF.

The V call is TRBV9, the J call TRBJ2-2, with 10 bases fitting TRBD2. In germline, CDR1 is SGDLS, CDR2 YYNGEE. With V trimmed by 4 bases and J by 0 bases, 6 bases remained unmatched. The CDR3 covers 17 residues. The DNA of the CDR3 is TGTGCCAGCAGCAAACGAAGCGGGGGGGCGAACACCGGGGAGCTGTTTTTT. This translates into CASSKRSGGANTGELFF.

The chain recombines TRBV5-4 with TRBJ2-7; D uncertain. V lost 0 bases and J 0 bases, leaving 7 bases between the germline ends. Germline values: CDR1 SGHNT, CDR2 YYREEE (reference sequence). The CDR3 extends over 14 amino acids. The CDR3 is CASSLGPDSYEQYF. For the CDR3, the DNA is TGTGCCAGCAGCTTGGGGCCAGACTCCTACGAGCAGTACTTC.

The chain combines TRBV29-1 with TRBJ1-3; D gene uncertain. The V gene's germline CDR1 is SQVTM and CDR2 ANQGSEA. This CDR3 region has 11 residues. Trimming took 5 bases from V and 0 from J, leaving 2 bases between them. CDR3 nucleotides: TGCAGCGTTCACTCTGGAAACACCATATATTTT. Its protein product is CSVHSGNTIYF.